The 17 T cell receptor beta chains given below trace back to one sample, sequenced in a study of blood T cell repertoires in COVID-19. Produced via immunoSEQ multiplex PCR; TCRdb's table is partial and in-frame only. The sample lists fewer than 250,000 clones, roughly 80% occurring once. The sequencing input was peripheral blood. The receptors here all came from a man in his sixties with acute or convalescent COVID-19.

The chain employs TRBV19 and TRBJ1-4; tentatively, D is TRBD1 (6 bases). The germline CDR1 and CDR2 sequences are LNHDA and SQIVND (reference sequence). The CDR3 is made up of 15 amino acids. The germline V and J ends were trimmed by 5 bases and 1 base, with 11 bases remaining between them. CDR3 amino acids: CASSPAGVTNEKLFF. The CDR3 coding sequence is TGTGCCAGTAGTCCCGCAGGGGTAACTAATGAAAAACTGTTTTTT.

This clone was observed once. V gene TRBV11-1 combines with J gene TRBJ2-1; 12 bases align to TRBD2. After removal of 1 base from V and 7 bases from J, the junction contained 5 bases not matched to a gene. The CDR3 runs 16 residues. CDR1 SGHAT and CDR2 FQDESV come from the germline V gene (reference sequence). The CDR3 here is CASSLVASGGVNEQFF. CDR3 DNA sequence: TGTGCCAGCAGCTTAGTCGCTAGCGGGGGGGTGAATGAGCAGTTCTTC.

The chain uses TRBV4-2 and TRBJ2-3, with 8 bases fitting TRBD2. The CDR3 has 16 amino acids. Germline values: CDR1 LGHNA, CDR2 YNFKEQ. V lost 1 base, J lost 3 bases, and 6 bases stayed unmatched. CDR3 sequence (DNA): TGTGCCAGCAGCCAAGGGTCGAGCGGGAGTACAGATACGCAGTATTTT. It yields the protein CASSQGSSGSTDTQYF.

The gene calls are TRBV5-8 and TRBJ2-1, with D perhaps matching TRBD2 (6 bases). V lost 6 bases and J 5 bases, leaving 15 bases between the germline ends. Germline V gene lookup returns CDR1 SGHTS and CDR2 YDEGEE. The CDR3 runs 14 residues. CDR3 coding DNA: TGTGCCAGCACCCCCCGGGACTTCCACAATGAGCAGTTCTTC. The encoded protein is CASTPRDFHNEQFF.

The rearrangement links TRBV3-1 (or the pseudogene TRBV3-2) to TRBJ2-7; no clear D. V dropped 3 bases and J dropped 3 bases, with 3 bases sitting between them. Germline CDR1 LGHDT, CDR2 YNNKEL (reference sequence). CDR3 size: 11 residues. As DNA, the CDR3 is TGTGCCAGCAGCCAGAGCTACGAGCAGTACTTC. This codes for CASSQSYEQYF.

The chain couples TRBV2 to TRBJ2-3; unclear D gene. V was trimmed by 8 bases and J by 0 bases, leaving 3 bases between them. The CDR3 runs to 11 residues. Per germline, CDR1 SNHLY and CDR2 FYNNEI. As DNA, the CDR3 is TGTGCCAGCCAGAGCACAGATACGCAGTATTTT. It translates to CASQSTDTQYF.

This CDR3 is CASSATTMRDYGYTF. CDR3 in DNA: TGTGCCAGTAGTGCCACCACCATGAGGGACTATGGCTACACCTTC. The chain links TRBV19 to TRBJ1-2; no reliable D call. The CDR3 contains 15 residues. Per germline, CDR1 LNHDA and CDR2 SQIVND (reference sequence). Between the trimmed V and J ends, which lost 5 bases and 3 bases, there was a span of 16 bases. Full variable domain (missing parts from reference TRBV19 and TRBJ1-2): DGGITQSPKYLFRKEGQNVTLSCEQNLNHDAMYWYRQDPGQGLRLIYYSQIVNDFQKGDIAEGYSVSREKKESFPLTVTSAQKNPTAFYLCASSATTMRDYGYTFGSGTRLTVV.

The chain recombines TRBV11-2 with TRBJ2-3, with 7 bases lining up with TRBD1. The V and J ends lost 2 bases and 2 bases, in that order; junction bases with no gene match: 7. The CDR3 consists of 16 residues. Germline CDR1 and CDR2: SGHAT and FQNNGV. CDR3 coding DNA: TGTGCCAGCAGCTTACAAATGGACAGGTACACAGATACGCAGTATTTT. Protein sequence: CASSLQMDRYTDTQYF.

The CDR3 DNA reads TGTGCCAGCAGTTACTCTAGTTCGGGACTCAACTACGAGCAGTACTTC. Translated, it gives CASSYSSSGLNYEQYF. The V gene is TRBV6-5, the J gene TRBJ2-7; TRBD2 might be the D (6 bases). This CDR3 is built from 16 residues. V was pared by 0 bases and J by 3 bases, with 15 bases between. Per the germline V gene, CDR1 is MNHEY and CDR2 is SVGAGI.

The rearrangement links TRBV6-5 to TRBJ2-7; 8 nucleotides agree with TRBD1. The CDR3 runs 13 residues. In germline, CDR1 is MNHEY, CDR2 SVGAGI. V shed 6 bases and J 7 bases; nucleotides not matched to a gene: 8. In DNA form, the CDR3 reads TGTGCCAGCAGGACCCGGACAGGGCAAGAGCAGTACTTC. This encodes CASRTRTGQEQYF.

The chain uses TRBV7-9 and TRBJ2-1, with 7 bases matching TRBD1. CDR3 size: 15 residues. The ends lost 5 bases at V and 6 bases at J; junction bases unmatched: 10. Germline CDR1 SEHNR, CDR2 FQNEAQ (reference sequence). The CDR3 is CASSQGGGGSNEQFF. CDR3 bases: TGTGCCAGCAGCCAAGGGGGCGGCGGTTCCAATGAGCAGTTCTTC.

The J gene is TRBJ1-6, the V gene TRBV6-5; D may be TRBD1 (6 bases). The V end lost 5 bases, the J end lost 7 bases, and 12 bases lay between the germline ends. This CDR3 spans 14 amino acids. Germline V gene sequence: CDR1 MNHEY, CDR2 SVGAGI. DNA of the CDR3: TGTGCCAGCAGTCGGACAGAATTAAATTCACCCCTCCACTTT. Its translation is CASSRTELNSPLHF.

The chain combines TRBV9 with TRBJ1-2, with D possibly TRBD1 on 6 matching bases. The V and J ends lost 0 bases and 7 bases respectively, with 10 bases between them. There are 13 residues in the CDR3. Germline lookup yields CDR1 SGDLS and CDR2 YYNGEE. CDR3: CASSVEGVFGYTF. DNA for the CDR3: TGTGCCAGCAGCGTAGAGGGGGTTTTTGGCTACACCTTC. The full variable domain, in which reference TRBV9 and TRBJ1-2 provide the parts outside the CDR3, is DSGVTQTPKHLITATGQRVTLRCSPRSGDLSVYWYQQSLDQGLQFLIQYYNGEERAKGNILERFSAQQFPDLHSELNLSSLELGDSALYFCASSVEGVFGYTFGSGTRLTVV.

The chain has TRBV10-2 and TRBJ2-7, with 9 bases that match TRBD2. Losses at the gene ends were 4 bases for V and 3 bases for J; bases not matched to a gene: 10. The germline CDR1 and CDR2 sequences are WSHSY and SAAADI. This CDR3 is built from 16 residues. This CDR3 is CASSAAREGRDYEQYF. Written as DNA, the CDR3 is TGCGCCAGCAGTGCTGCGCGGGAGGGCCGGGACTACGAGCAGTACTTC.

The chain links TRBV6-5 to TRBJ1-5; 9 bases agree with TRBD1. Germline V gene data show CDR1 as MNHEY and CDR2 as SVGAGI. The CDR3 consists of 14 residues. V shed 6 bases and J 5 bases; nucleotides not matched to a gene: 5. The CDR3 nucleotides read TGTGCCAGCAGCTCTAGGACAGGGGATCAGCCCCAGCATTTT. Amino acid sequence: CASSSRTGDQPQHF.

The sample holds a few counts of this clone. The rearrangement links TRBV5-1 to TRBJ1-4; 9 positions agree with TRBD1. The CDR3 has 14 residues. The V gene's germline CDR1 is SGHRS and CDR2 YFSETQ. The junction had 1 base not matched to a gene; V was cut back by 6 bases and J by 1 base. CDR3 amino acids: CASNRGQTNEKLFF. Here the CDR3 DNA reads TGCGCCAGCAACAGGGGGCAAACTAATGAAAAACTGTTTTTT.

The chain has TRBV4-1 and TRBJ2-3, with TRBD1 matching over 7 bases. V lost 5 bases to trimming and J lost 6 bases; unmatched junction nucleotides: 11. This CDR3 comprises 15 residues. Germline-derived CDR1 and CDR2 are MGHRA and YSYEKL. The CDR3 loop reads CASSYSDRVGDTQYF. CDR3 DNA sequence: TGCGCCAGCAGCTACTCAGACAGGGTGGGGGATACGCAGTATTTT.